This paragraph reports one TCR beta chain. The data derive from a study of blood T cell repertoires in COVID-19. Study overall: Samples representing acute and convalescent COVID-19 were sourced from the United States, Italy and Spain. Sample material is recorded as cDNA or gDNA derived from T cells, B-cell-depleted T cells, or PBMCs.

In terms of age and location, participants ranged from roughly 18 to 90 years and lived in fewer than 30 US areas. The assay was immunoSEQ multiplex PCR, and TCRdb's table has in-frame clones only and misses some. Among a few hundred thousand clones, 85% to 90% were seen once, and the ten largest hold approximately 2.8%. Germline CDR1 and CDR2: LGHDT and YNNKEL (reference sequence). The CDR3 totals 17 residues. V dropped 0 bases and J dropped 7; count of bases not matched to a gene: 9. The V gene is TRBV3-1 (or the pseudogene TRBV3-2), the J gene TRBJ1-6; 7 bases line up with TRBD1. Material for sequencing was PBMCs or T cells enriched from blood (not recorded which). This TCR came from a woman in her forties or fifties in a cohort exposed to, infected with or recovered from COVID-19 (not recorded which). The CDR3 is CASSQDSTGVRNSPLHF. The CDR3 coding sequence is TGTGCCAGCAGCCAAGATAGCACAGGGGTAAGAAATTCACCCCTCCACTTT.